This is a list of T cell receptor beta chains from one sample in a study of early T cells in non-severe SARS-CoV-2 infection. TCRdb reprocessed the 5' RACE reads via MiXCR and lists one record per CDR3 protein. The sample consists of about 76,000 distinct CDR3 sequences, about 11% of them appearing once. The sample consisted of whole blood. The origin of the receptors is an adult who was a healthcare worker with PCR-confirmed SARS-CoV-2 infection or an uninfected control (not recorded which). CDR3s include the opening cysteine and the closing phenylalanine or tryptophan. The D gene is left open where the match is weak. Where a row states a size, it is once, few, many or the class of an expanded clone; other rows omit it.

V	D	size	J	DNA	CDR3
TRBV11-2	NA	NA	TRBJ1-1	TGTGCCAGCAGCTTCCAGGGAGGGACTGAAGCTTTCTTT	CASSFQGGTEAFF
TRBV29-1	TRBD1	many	TRBJ1-1	TGCAGCGCTGCAAGCTCGACAGGGTCCACTGAAGCTTTCTTT	CSAASSTGSTEAFF
TRBV20-1	TRBD2	many	TRBJ2-5	TGCAGTGCTAGGACGGGGGGTCAAGAGACCCAGTACTTC	CSARTGGQETQYF
TRBV9	NA	many	TRBJ2-3	TGTGCCAGCAGCGGCCTCCTCACAGATACGCAGTATTTT	CASSGLLTDTQYF
TRBV6-2/TRBV6-3	NA	many	TRBJ1-5	TGTGCCAGCAGTTATGAGGCAGGCGTGAGGCCCCAGCATTTT	CASSYEAGVRPQHF
TRBV12-3/TRBV12-4	TRBD1	NA	TRBJ2-7	TGTGCCAGCAGTTTAGTTCAGGGGGCGCGCGAGCAGTACTTC	CASSLVQGAREQYF
TRBV4-2	NA	few	TRBJ1-2	TGTGCCAGCAGCCAAGCAGGGTCCACTAACTATGGCTACACCTTC	CASSQAGSTNYGYTF
TRBV6-1	NA	NA	TRBJ2-7	TGTGCCAGTACACGGAGCTCCTACGAGCAGTACTTC	CASTRSSYEQYF
TRBV18	NA	NA	TRBJ2-7	TGTGCCAGCTCACCACCCAGTCCCGAGCAGTACTTC	CASSPPSPEQYF
TRBV10-3	NA	few	TRBJ1-4	TGTGCCATCAGTGATGGGGGGGCGGGTCTCACGGAGACTAATGAAAAACTGTTTTTT	CAISDGGAGLTETNEKLFF
TRBV5-1	TRBD1	NA	TRBJ2-7	TGCGCCAGCAGCTGGACAGGGGGCGACGAGCAGTACTTC	CASSWTGGDEQYF
TRBV7-6	NA	many	TRBJ1-2	TGTGCCAGCAGCTTAGTCGCTCCACCACTTAACTATGGCTACACCTTC	CASSLVAPPLNYGYTF
TRBV3-1	TRBD1	many	TRBJ2-5	TGTGCCAGCAGCCAAGGGACAGGGTGGACGATGGAGACCCAGTACTTC	CASSQGTGWTMETQYF
TRBV20-1	NA	NA	TRBJ2-7	TGCAGTGCTCCGCGGGACCTGAGCTACGAGCAGTACTTC	CSAPRDLSYEQYF
TRBV7-3	TRBD2	NA	TRBJ2-5	TGTGCCAGCAGCCCCCCGGGGGGGACCCAGTACTTC	CASSPPGGTQYF
TRBV7-6	NA	many	TRBJ1-4	TGTGCCAGCAGGCCCGAAGGGTCAACTAATGAAAAACTGTTTTTT	CASRPEGSTNEKLFF
TRBV2	NA	many	TRBJ1-1	TGTGCCAGCAGTGTAACGAACACTGAAGCTTTCTTT	CASSVTNTEAFF
TRBV7-8	TRBD1	NA	TRBJ2-6	TGTGCCAGCAGCCCCATACTTTGGACAGGGGCTGGGTCTGGGGCCAACGTCCTGACTTTC	CASSPILWTGAGSGANVLTF
TRBV5-4	TRBD2	few	TRBJ2-1	TGTGCCAGCAGCTCTGGTGGTGGACTAGCGGGGGCGAATGAGCAGTTCTTC	CASSSGGGLAGANEQFF
TRBV3-1	NA	few	TRBJ1-1	TGTGCCAGCAGACAGTCGAACACTGAAGCTTTCTTT	CASRQSNTEAFF
TRBV20-1	NA	NA	TRBJ1-1	TGCAGTGCTCGTATGACGGGCTTGAACACTGAAGCTTTCTTT	CSARMTGLNTEAFF
TRBV20-1	NA	few	TRBJ1-5	TGCAGTGCTAGCCGTCCCCTGGGGAATCAGCCCCAGCATTTT	CSASRPLGNQPQHF
TRBV18	NA	few	TRBJ2-6	TGTGCCAGCTCACCATCCGGGGGTTCTGGGGCCAACGTCCTGACTTTC	CASSPSGGSGANVLTF
TRBV7-6	NA	many	TRBJ2-3	TGTGCCAGCAGCCCCCTCCAAGATACGCAGTATTTT	CASSPLQDTQYF
TRBV7-9	NA	NA	TRBJ1-1	TGTGCCAACGGGGACCGGGACACTGAAGCTTTCTTT	CANGDRDTEAFF
TRBV6-5	NA	few	TRBJ2-6	TGTGCCAGCAGTTACTCAAGGGCACCTGGGGCCAACGTCCTGACTTTC	CASSYSRAPGANVLTF
TRBV12-3/TRBV12-4	NA	NA	TRBJ1-6	TGTGCCAGCAGTTCTAGGAACTCACCCCTCCACTTT	CASSSRNSPLHF
TRBV12-2	NA	few	TRBJ2-2	TGTGCAAGTCGCTTCAAGACTGAGACCGTTGACACCGGGGAGCTGTTTTTT	CASRFKTETVDTGELFF
TRBV19	TRBD2	many	TRBJ2-1	TGTGCCAGTAGACTCACGCTAGCGGGGGGGCCGAATGAGCAGTTCTTC	CASRLTLAGGPNEQFF